The source of this T cell receptor (beta chain) is a study of blood T cell repertoires in COVID-19 (dated by TCRdb to the early 2020s). Some background on the complete study: Samples covering the acute and convalescent phases of COVID-19 were provided by collaborators in the United States, Italy and Spain. The material from the prospective study consisted of cDNA or gDNA derived from T cells, B-cell-depleted T cells, or PBMCs. The dataset comprised deeply sampled blood TCRbeta repertoires from subjects exposed to, actively infected with, or recovered from COVID-19. The repertoires were released in a freely available public database meant as a resource for research on the immune response to SARS-CoV-2. The samples were drawn from the first 160 participants of the ongoing ImmuneRACE study and from 1,254 subjects provided by 6 global collaborators. Nearly every sample came with metadata listing a de-identified subject ID, COVID-19 status, age in years and sex. Where available, HLA class I and class II types were obtained from metadata supplied by the sample provider rather than from assay-based typing. What the research found in general, with its limitations: How much clinical and demographic metadata was included differed by source and by participant, and the metadata was provided uncurated.

TCRbeta CDR3 regions were amplified from genomic DNA by means of the immunoSEQ Assay, a bias-controlled multiplex PCR. Under the source paper's analysis protocol: The number of nucleated cells in each sample was estimated by amplification of reference gene primers within the assay. Sequence reads were collapsed and filtered to measure the absolute abundance of every unique TCRbeta CDR3 rearrangement. For each sample, productive Simpson clonality was calculated by taking the square root of Simpson's diversity index across productive rearrangements. The table was pulled from immuneACCESS by TCRdb, which kept in-frame rearrangements only. Such tables lose some clones; where checked, under half of the loss comes from unresolved V genes, and the rest has no known cause. D and trimming come from the DNA, and the V and J calls and clone size come from that table. This sample is represented by some 290,000 clones; 90% of them were singletons. The ten top clones hold under 1.1% of the sample.

At one collaborating source in Seattle, patients were enrolled during active infection and were followed longitudinally through the course of disease. Whole blood was collected in K2EDTA tubes by collaborating institutions according to the institutions' own protocols. For TCRbeta analysis, collaborator samples were shipped as frozen whole blood, as isolated PBMCs, or as DNA extracted from either sample type. A remark on this clone: Its antigen remains unidentified. Base qualities are not provided; no much larger clone lies one nucleotide away.

The germline V gene yields SGHVS for CDR1 and FQNEAQ for CDR2. Counted from cysteine to phenylalanine, this CDR3 has 14 amino acids. The read is trimmed to its CDR3 DNA, 42 bases read in frame from base 1. Cut back by 1 base and 1 base, the V and J ends lie 7 bases apart. The sequencing sample was made of peripheral blood. The rearrangement combines TRBV7-8 with TRBJ2-5; tentative D gene TRBD2, with 5 bases matching. This clonotype was obtained from a woman between 40 and 50 years old with COVID-19, enrolled during active disease. The CDR3 corresponds to CASSLVSAQETQYF. The DNA sequence reads TGTGCCAGCAGCTTAGTTAGCGCCCAAGAGACCCAGTACTTC.